This T cell receptor beta chain came from a study of cytomegalovirus exposure and HLA in healthy donors. PCR involved 60 Vbeta and 13 Jbeta primers. Data came from immunoSEQ multiplex PCR; TCRdb stores just in-frame clones and leaves some out. The sample yields approximately 130,000 clones, just under 90% seen once. This cohort consisted of healthy bone marrow donors. Per the germline V gene, CDR1 is LNHNV and CDR2 is YYDKDF (reference sequence). V was shortened by 5 bases and J by 0 bases, with 5 bases between the two germline ends. The CDR3 is made up of 12 amino acids. The rearrangement links TRBV15 to TRBJ2-7, with D tentatively TRBD1 (5 bases). The receptor's source is a woman in her twenties or thirties in good health and CMV-seronegative. The sample was PBMCs. The CDR3 DNA is TGTGCCACCAGCGGGGCCTCCTACGAGCAGTACTTC. As protein: CATSGASYEQYF.